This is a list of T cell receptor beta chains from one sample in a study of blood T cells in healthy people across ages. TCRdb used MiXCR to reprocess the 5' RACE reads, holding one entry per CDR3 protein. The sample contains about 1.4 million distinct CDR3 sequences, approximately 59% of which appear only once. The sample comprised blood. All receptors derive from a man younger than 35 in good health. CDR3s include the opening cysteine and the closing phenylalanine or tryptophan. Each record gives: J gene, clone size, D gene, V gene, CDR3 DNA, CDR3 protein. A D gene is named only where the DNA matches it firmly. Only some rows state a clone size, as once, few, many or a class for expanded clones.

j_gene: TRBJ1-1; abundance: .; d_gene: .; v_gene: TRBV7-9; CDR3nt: TGTGCCAGCAGCTACCAGGGCTTCACTGAAGCTTTCTTT; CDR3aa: CASSYQGFTEAFF
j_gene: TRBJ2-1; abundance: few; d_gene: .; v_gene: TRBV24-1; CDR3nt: TGTGCCACCAGCCGGGACCACAATGAGCAGTTCTTC; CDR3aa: CATSRDHNEQFF
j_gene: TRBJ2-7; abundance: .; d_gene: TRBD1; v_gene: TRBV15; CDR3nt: TGTGCCACCAGCAGGACAGGGTACGAGGGCTACTACAATGAGCAGTACTTC; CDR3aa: CATSRTGYEGYYNEQYF
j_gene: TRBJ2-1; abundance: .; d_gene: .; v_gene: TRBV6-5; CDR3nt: TGTGCCAGCAGTTACTCGTCAGGGTGGAGCTCCTACAATGAGCAGTTCTTC; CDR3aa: CASSYSSGWSSYNEQFF
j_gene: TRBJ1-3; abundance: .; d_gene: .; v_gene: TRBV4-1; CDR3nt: TGCGCCAGCAGCCAAGATAGAGGGGAGGGAAACACCATATATTTT; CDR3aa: CASSQDRGEGNTIYF
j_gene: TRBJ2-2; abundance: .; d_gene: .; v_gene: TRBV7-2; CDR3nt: TGTGCCAGCAGCCCCCGACTCGGTAGCGAACAGACCGGGGAGCTGTTTTTT; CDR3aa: CASSPRLGSEQTGELFF
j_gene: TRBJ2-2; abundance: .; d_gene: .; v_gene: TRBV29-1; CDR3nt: TGCAGCGGGGACGCCGCGAACACCGGGGAGCTGTTTTTT; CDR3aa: CSGDAANTGELFF
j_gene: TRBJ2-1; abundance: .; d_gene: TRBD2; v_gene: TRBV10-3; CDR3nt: TGTGCCATCAGTGGGGCGGGAGGGAGTAATGAGCAGTTCTTC; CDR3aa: CAISGAGGSNEQFF
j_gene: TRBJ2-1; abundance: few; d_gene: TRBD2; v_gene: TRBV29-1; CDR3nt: TGCAGCGTCATTACTAGCGGGGGGGCCAATTACAATGAGCAGTTCTTC; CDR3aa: CSVITSGGANYNEQFF
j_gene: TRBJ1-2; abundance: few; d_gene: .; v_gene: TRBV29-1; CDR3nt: TGCAGCGCTAAATTAGGGGCTTCTAACTATGGCTACACCTTC; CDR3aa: CSAKLGASNYGYTF
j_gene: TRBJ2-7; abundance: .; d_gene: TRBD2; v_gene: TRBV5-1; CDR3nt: TGCGCCAGCAGCACGACTAGCGGGAGGGCTGACGAGCAGTACTTC; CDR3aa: CASSTTSGRADEQYF
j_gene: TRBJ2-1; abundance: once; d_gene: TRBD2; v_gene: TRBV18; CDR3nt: TGTGCCAGCTCACCAAAGGCTAGCGGGAGAAGTTCCGACAATGGGCAGTTCTTC; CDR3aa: CASSPKASGRSSDNGQFF
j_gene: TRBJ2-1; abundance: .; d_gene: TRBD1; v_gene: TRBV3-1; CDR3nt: TGTGCCAGCAGCAGGCCGGGACAGGGCCACAATGAGCAGTTCTTC; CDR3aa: CASSRPGQGHNEQFF
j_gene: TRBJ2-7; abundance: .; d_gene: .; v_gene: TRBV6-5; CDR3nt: TGTGCCAGCAGAGGAGGGTATGGCGGGTACGAGCAGTACTTC; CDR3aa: CASRGGYGGYEQYF
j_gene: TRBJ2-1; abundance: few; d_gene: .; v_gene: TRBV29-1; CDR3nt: TGCAGCGTTGAGCCGGAGCACAATGAGCAGTTCTTC; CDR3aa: CSVEPEHNEQFF
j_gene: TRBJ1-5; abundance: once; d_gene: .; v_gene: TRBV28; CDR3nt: TGTGCCAGCATCAGAGGGGATTACGGGCAGCCCCAGCATTTT; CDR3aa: CASIRGDYGQPQHF
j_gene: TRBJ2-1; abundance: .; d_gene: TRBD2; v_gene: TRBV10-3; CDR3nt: TGTGCCATCAGGCCTAGCGGGGGGAGGGATGAGCAGTTCTTC; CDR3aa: CAIRPSGGRDEQFF
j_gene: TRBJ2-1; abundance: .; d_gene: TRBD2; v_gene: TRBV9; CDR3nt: TGTGCCAGCAGCGCCGCCTCTAGCGGGGGACCTCTTTACAATGAGCAGTTCTTC; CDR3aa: CASSAASSGGPLYNEQFF
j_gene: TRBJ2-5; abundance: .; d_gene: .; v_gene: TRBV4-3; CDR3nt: TGCACCAGCAGCCAAGCGCCGACAGAAGAGACCCAGTACTTC; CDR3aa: CTSSQAPTEETQYF
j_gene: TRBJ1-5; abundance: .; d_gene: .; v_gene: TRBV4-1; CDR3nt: TGCGCCAGCAGCCAAGATCGGCAGGGATTCAATCAGCCCCAGCATTTT; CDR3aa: CASSQDRQGFNQPQHF
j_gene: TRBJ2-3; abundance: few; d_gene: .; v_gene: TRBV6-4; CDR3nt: TGTGCCAGCAGTGAGGTGGGAGAGGCTACAGATACGCAGTATTTT; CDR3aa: CASSEVGEATDTQYF
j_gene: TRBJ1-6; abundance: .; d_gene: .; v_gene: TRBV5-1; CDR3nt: TGCGCCAGCAGCCTCGGACAGCAAAATTCACCCCTCCACTTT; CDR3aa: CASSLGQQNSPLHF
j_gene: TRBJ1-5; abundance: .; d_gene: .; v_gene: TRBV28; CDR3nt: TGTGCCAGCCGTGGAGCAAATAGCAATCAGCCCCAGCATTTT; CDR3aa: CASRGANSNQPQHF
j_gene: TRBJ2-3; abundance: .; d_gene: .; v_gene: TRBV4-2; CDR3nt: TGTGCCAGCGGACTAACCTTAGGGGAAGATACGCAGTATTTT; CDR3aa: CASGLTLGEDTQYF
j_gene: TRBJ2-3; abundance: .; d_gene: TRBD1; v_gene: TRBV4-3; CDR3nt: TGCGCCAGCAGCCAAGAATTTAGGGACAGGACAGACACAGATACGCAGTATTTT; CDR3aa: CASSQEFRDRTDTDTQYF
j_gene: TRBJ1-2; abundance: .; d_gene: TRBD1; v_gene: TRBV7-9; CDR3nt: TGTGCCAGCAGCCTCAATCAACAGGGGGGGGGCTATGGCTACACCTTC; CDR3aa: CASSLNQQGGGYGYTF
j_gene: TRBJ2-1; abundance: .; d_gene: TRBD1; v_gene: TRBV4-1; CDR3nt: TGCGCCAGCAGCGAACAGGGGGTCAATGAGCAGTTCTTC; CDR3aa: CASSEQGVNEQFF
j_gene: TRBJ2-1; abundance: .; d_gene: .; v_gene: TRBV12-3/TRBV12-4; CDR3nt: TGTGCCAGCGGACCAGCGGTTGGAGTTCATGAGCAGTTCTTC; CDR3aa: CASGPAVGVHEQFF
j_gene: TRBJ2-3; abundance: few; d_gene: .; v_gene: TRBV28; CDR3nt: TGTGCCAGCAGTATTAGGGGTTCAGATACGCAGTATTTT; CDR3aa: CASSIRGSDTQYF